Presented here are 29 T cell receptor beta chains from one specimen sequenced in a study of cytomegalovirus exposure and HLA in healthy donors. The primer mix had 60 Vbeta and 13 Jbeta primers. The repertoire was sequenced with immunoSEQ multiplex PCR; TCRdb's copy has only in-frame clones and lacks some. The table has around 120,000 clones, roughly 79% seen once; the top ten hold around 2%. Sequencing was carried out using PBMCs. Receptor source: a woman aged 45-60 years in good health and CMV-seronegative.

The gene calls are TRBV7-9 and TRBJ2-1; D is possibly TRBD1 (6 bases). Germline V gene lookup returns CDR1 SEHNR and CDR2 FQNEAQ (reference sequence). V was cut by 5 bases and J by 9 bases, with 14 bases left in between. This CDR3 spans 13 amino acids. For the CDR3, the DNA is TGTGCCAGCAGCCTGACGTTAGGGGGTGAGCAGTTCTTC. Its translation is CASSLTLGGEQFF. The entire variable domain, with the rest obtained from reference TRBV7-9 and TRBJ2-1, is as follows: DTGVSQNPRHKITKRGQNVTFRCDPISEHNRLYWYRQTLGQGPEFLTYFQNEAQLEKSRLLSDRFSAERPKGSFSTLEIQRTEQGDSAMYLCASSLTLGGEQFFGPGTRLTVL.

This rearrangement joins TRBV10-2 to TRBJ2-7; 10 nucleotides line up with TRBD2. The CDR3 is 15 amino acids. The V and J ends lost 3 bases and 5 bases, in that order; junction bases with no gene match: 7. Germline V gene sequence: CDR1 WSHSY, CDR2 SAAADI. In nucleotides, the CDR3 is TGCGCCAGCAGTGACAGAACCAGCGGGAGGGACGAGCAGTACGTC. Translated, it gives CASSDRTSGRDEQYV.

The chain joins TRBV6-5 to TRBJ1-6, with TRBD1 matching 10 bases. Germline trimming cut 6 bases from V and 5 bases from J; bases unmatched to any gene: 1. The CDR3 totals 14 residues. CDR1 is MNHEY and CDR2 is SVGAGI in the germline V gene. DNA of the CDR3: TGTGCCAGCAGGGGGACAGGGGATAATTCACCCCTCCACTTT. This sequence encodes CASRGTGDNSPLHF.

The DNA of the CDR3 is TGTGCCTGGAGTGTACTATATGAGCAGTTCTTC. Residues: CAWSVLYEQFF. The V gene is TRBV30, the J gene TRBJ2-1; D is ambiguous. The length of the CDR3 is 11 residues. The V gene lost 0 bases and the J gene lost 8 bases, with 5 bases spanning the gap. The germline CDR1 and CDR2 sequences are GTSNPN and SVGIG (reference sequence).

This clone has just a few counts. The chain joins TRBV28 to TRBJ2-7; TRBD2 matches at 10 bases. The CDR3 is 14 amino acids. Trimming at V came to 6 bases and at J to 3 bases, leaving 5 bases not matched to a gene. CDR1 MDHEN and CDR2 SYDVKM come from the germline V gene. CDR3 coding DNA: TGTGCCAGCAGGGGACTAGCGAGACTCTACGAGCAGTACGTC. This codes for CASRGLARLYEQYV.

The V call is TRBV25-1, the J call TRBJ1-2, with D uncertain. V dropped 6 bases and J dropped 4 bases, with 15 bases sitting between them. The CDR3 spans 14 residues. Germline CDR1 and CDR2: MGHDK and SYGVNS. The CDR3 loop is CASSPAGWTYGYTF. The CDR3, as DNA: TGTGCCAGCAGCCCCGCGGGGTGGACCTATGGCTACACCTTC.

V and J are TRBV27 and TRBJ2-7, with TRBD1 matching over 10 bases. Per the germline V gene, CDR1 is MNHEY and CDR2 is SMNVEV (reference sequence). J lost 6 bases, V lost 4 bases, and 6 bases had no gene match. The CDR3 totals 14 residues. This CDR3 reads CASSSRQGASEQYV. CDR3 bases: TGTGCCAGCAGTTCTCGACAGGGGGCCAGCGAGCAGTACGTC.

CDR3 loop: CASRRGGAGGRTDTQYF. CDR3 in DNA: TGTGCCAGCAGGAGGGGTGGGGCGGGAGGACGCACAGATACGCAGTATTTT. The rearrangement uses TRBV5-4 and TRBJ2-3, with TRBD2 matching 8 bases. CDR1 is SGHNT and CDR2 is YYREEE in the germline V gene (reference sequence). J gave up 1 base and V 5 bases, and 12 bases lay outside the gene matches. This CDR3 comprises 17 residues.

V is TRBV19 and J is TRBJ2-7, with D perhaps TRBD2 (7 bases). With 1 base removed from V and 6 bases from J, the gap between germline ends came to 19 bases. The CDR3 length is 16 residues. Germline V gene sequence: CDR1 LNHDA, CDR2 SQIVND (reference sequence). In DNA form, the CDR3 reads TGTGCCAGTAGTATAGCAACGGGGGGCCTCGGGGCCGAGCAGTACTTC. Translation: CASSIATGGLGAEQYF.

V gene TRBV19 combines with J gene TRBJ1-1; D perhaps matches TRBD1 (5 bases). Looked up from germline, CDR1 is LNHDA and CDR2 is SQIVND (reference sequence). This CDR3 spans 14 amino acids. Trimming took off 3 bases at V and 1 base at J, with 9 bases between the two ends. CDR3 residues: CASSMGGRNTEAFF. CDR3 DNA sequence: TGTGCCAGTAGTATGGGGGGAAGGAACACTGAAGCTTTCTTT.

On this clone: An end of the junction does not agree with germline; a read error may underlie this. CDR3 in DNA: TGTGCCAGCACGATCAATAGCAATCAGCCCCAGAATTTT. Protein sequence: CASTINSNQPQNF. This chain joins TRBV6-1 and TRBJ1-5, with D uncertain. Germline lookup yields CDR1 MNHNS and CDR2 SASEGT. There are 13 residues in the CDR3.

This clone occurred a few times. The CDR3 sequence: CASSLAGEIRNQPQHF. As DNA, the CDR3 is TGTGCCAGCAGCCTAGCGGGGGAGATACGCAATCAGCCCCAGCATTTT. The V call is TRBV27, the J call TRBJ1-5, with a tentative D call TRBD1 (5 bases). This CDR3 is built from 16 residues. CDR1 is MNHEY, CDR2 SMNVEV, per germline (reference sequence). Trimming left V 6 bases short and J 2 bases short, with 17 bases between.

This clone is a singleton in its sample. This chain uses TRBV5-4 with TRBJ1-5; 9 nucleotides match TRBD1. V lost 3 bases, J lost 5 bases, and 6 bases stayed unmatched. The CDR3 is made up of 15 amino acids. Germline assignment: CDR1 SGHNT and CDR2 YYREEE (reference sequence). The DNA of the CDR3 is TGTGCCAGCAGCTCGGGACAGGGTCGGGATCAGCCCCAGCATTTT. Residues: CASSSGQGRDQPQHF. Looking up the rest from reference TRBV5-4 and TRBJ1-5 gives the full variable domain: ETGVTQSPTHLIKTRGQQVTLRCSSQSGHNTVSWYQQALGQGPQFIFQYYREEENGRGNFPPRFSGLQFPNYSSELNVNALELDDSALYLCASSSGQGRDQPQHFGDGTRLSIL.

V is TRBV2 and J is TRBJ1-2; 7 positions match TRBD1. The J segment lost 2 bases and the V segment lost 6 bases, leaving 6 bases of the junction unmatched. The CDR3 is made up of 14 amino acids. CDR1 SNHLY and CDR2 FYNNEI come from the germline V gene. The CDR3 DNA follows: TGTGCCAGCAGGGGGACAGTACAGAACTATGGCTACACCTTC. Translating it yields CASRGTVQNYGYTF.

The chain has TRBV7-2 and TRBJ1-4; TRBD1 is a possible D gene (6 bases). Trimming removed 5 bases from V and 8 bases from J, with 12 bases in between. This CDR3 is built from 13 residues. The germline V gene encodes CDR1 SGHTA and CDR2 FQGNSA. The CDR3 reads CASSIQGREKLFF. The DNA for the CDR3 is TGTGCCAGCAGCATACAGGGTCGGGAAAAACTGTTTTTT.

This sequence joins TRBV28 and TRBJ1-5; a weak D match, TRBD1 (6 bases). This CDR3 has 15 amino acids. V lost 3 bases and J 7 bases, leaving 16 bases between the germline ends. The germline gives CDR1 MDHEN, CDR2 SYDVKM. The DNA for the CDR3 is TGTGCCAGCAGTTTGGGTGACAGGTATGGGCAGCCCCAGCATTTT. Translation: CASSLGDRYGQPQHF.

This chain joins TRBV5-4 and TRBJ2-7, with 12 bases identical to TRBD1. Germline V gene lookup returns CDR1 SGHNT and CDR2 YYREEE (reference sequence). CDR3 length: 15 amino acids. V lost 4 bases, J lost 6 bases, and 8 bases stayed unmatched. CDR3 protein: CASSKPGQGAPEQYF. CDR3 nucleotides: TGTGCCAGCAGCAAGCCGGGACAGGGGGCCCCCGAGCAGTACTTC.

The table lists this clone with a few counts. This chain's CDR3 is CASRQGSENTIYF. The CDR3 DNA is TGTGCCAGTAGGCAGGGGAGCGAAAACACCATATATTTT. The chain employs TRBV19 and TRBJ1-3, with TRBD1 as a possible D gene (6 bases). The CDR3 consists of 13 residues. V shed 6 bases and J shed 6 bases, with 12 bases lying between them. Germline values: CDR1 LNHDA, CDR2 SQIVND (reference sequence).

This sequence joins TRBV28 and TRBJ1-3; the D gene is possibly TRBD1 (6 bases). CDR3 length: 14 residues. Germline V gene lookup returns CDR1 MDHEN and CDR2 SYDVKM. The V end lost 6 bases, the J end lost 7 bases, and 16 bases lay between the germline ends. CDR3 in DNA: TGTGCCAGCAGGCCCCGTGGGGGCGGGAACACCATATATTTT. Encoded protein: CASRPRGGGNTIYF.

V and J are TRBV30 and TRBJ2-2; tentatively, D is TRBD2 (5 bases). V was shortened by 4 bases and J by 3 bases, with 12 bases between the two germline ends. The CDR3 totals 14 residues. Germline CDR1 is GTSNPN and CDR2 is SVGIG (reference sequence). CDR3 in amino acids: CAWTRGRDTGELFF. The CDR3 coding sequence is TGTGCCTGGACCCGAGGGCGGGACACCGGGGAGCTGTTTTTT.

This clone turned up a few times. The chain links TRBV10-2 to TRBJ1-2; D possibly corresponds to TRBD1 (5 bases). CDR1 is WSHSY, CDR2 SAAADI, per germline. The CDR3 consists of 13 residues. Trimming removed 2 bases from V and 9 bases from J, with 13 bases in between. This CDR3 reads CASSEPAPGSYTF. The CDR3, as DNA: TGCGCCAGCAGTGAGCCGGCCCCAGGGAGCTACACCTTC.

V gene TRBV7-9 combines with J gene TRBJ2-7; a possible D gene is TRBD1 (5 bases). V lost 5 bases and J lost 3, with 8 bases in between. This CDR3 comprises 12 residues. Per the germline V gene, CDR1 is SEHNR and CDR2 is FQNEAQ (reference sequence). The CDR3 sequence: CASSQGDYEQYF. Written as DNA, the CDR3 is TGTGCCAGCAGCCAAGGGGACTACGAGCAGTACTTC.

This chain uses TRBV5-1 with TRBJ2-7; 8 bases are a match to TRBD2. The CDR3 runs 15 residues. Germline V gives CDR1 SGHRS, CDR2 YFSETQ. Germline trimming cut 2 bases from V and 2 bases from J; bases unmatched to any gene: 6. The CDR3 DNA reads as TGCGCCAGCAGCTTTGGACCCGGGGGGGCCTACGAGCAGTACGTC. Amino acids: CASSFGPGGAYEQYV.

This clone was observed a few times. This chain's CDR3 is CASSSSGYSNQPQHF. As DNA, the CDR3 is TGTGCCAGCAGCTCGAGCGGATATAGCAATCAGCCCCAGCATTTT. The chain joins TRBV7-2 to TRBJ1-5; D gene unclear. V was shortened by 4 bases and J by 0 bases, with 10 bases between the two germline ends. The CDR3 is 15 residues long. Germline CDR1 reads SGHTA; CDR2 reads FQGNSA.

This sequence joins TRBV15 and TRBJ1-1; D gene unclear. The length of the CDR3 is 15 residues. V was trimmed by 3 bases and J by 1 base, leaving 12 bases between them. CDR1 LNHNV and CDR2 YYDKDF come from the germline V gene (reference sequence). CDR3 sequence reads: CATSSVEQPNTEAFF. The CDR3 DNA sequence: TGTGCCACCAGCAGTGTCGAACAGCCGAACACTGAAGCTTTCTTT.

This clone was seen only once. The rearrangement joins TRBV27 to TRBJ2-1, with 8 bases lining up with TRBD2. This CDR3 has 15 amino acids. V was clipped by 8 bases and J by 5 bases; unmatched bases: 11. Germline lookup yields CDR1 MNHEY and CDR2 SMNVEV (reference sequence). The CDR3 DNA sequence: TGTGCCAGCGCCCTGGGGGGACTAGGACACAATGAGCAGTTCTTC. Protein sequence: CASALGGLGHNEQFF.

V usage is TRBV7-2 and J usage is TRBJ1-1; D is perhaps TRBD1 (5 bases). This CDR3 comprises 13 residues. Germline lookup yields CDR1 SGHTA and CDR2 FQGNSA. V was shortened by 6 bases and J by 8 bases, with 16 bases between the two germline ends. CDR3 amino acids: CASSNYRRVEAFF. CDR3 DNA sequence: TGTGCCAGCAGTAACTACCGCAGGGTGGAAGCTTTCTTT.

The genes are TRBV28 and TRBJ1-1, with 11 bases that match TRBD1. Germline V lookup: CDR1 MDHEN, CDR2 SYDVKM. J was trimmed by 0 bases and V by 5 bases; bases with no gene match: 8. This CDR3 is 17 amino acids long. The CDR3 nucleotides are TGTGCCAGCAGTATAGGACAGGGGGCTAAAATGAACACTGAAGCTTTCTTT. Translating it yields CASSIGQGAKMNTEAFF.

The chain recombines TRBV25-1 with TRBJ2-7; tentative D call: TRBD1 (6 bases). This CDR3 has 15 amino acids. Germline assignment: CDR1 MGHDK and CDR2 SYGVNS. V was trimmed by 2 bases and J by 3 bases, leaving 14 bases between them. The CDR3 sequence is CASSEPGANIYEQYF. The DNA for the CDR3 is TGTGCCAGCAGTGAACCAGGGGCCAACATCTACGAGCAGTACTTC.